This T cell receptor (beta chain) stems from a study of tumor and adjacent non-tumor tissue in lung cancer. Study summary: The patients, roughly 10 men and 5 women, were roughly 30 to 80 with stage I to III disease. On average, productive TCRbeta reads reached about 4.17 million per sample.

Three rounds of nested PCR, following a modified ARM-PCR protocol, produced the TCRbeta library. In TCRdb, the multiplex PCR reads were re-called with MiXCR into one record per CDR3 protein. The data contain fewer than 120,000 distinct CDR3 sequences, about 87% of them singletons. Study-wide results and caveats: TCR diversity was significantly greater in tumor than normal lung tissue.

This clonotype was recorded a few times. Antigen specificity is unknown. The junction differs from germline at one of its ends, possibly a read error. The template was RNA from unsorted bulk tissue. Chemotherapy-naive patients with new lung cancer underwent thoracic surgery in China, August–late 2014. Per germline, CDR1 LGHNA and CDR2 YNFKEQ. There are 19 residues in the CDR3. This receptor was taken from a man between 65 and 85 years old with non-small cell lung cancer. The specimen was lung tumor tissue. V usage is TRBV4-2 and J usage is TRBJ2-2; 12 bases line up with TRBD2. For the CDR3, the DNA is TGTACCAGCAGCCATGCTCCTACTAGCGGGGGGCTTACTACCGGGGAGCTGTTTTTT. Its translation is CTSSHAPTSGGLTTGELFF.